This T cell receptor (beta chain) was captured in a study of cytomegalovirus exposure and HLA in healthy donors. Of note for this clone: The antigen remains undetermined.

PCR was performed using 60 Vbeta and 13 Jbeta primers. Source study methods: Later, some 79 million unique TCR beta chains were counted in an analysis, and roughly 11 million of them were shared. Measured with immunoSEQ multiplex PCR; TCRdb has only the in-frame clones, and not every one. V, J and clone size reflect that table, while D and trimming were determined from the DNA. The sample has about 67,000 clones; approximately 67% are singletons. Looked up from germline, CDR1 is SGHTA and CDR2 is FQGTGA. The CDR3 length is 12 residues. The germline V and J ends were trimmed by 3 bases and 8 bases, with 10 bases remaining between them. Study-level results: Highly shared variants forming one cluster were likely a sequencing artifact. Trimming of TCR beta V- and J-genes showed a link, identified in a later analysis, to a missense DCLRE1C variant. Researchers catalogued approximately 170 TCR beta chains as cytomegalovirus-associated.

The chain is built from TRBV7-3 and TRBJ1-2, with D maybe TRBD1 (6 bases). Sequences were obtained from PBMCs. The receptor comes from a woman in her 30s in good health and CMV-seronegative. DNA for the CDR3: TGTGCCAGCAGCTTGAGGGGGTACGGCTACACCTTC. This codes for CASSLRGYGYTF.